This note documents a single TCR beta chain sequence. The antigen remains unidentified. The entry originates in a study of shared clonotypes between healthy human individuals. Assay used: immunoSEQ multiplex PCR; TCRdb lists only in-frame clones, some missing. This repertoire shows about 1.5 million clones, 98% found once; its top ten account for about 0.45%. Trimming pared 0 bases from V and 8 bases from J, leaving 15 bases between. CDR3 length: 15 residues. Germline CDR1 SGHTS, CDR2 YDEGEE. General study points: Naive subsets usually exceeded memory subsets in estimated richness. Naive CD4 clonotypes overlapped across a handful of donors at 4.5% to 5.5%.

All the donors were Caucasian adults who lived in Nashville, Tennessee. It was into CD45RA+ naive and CD45RA-negative memory subsets that the CD4+ cells were split. The clonotype originates from a man aged 25 to 40 in good health. The V and J genes are TRBV5-8 and TRBJ1-5; D remains unclear. The sample comprised naive CD4+ T cells sorted from blood. Regarding subset: CD45RA+ positively selected. Here the CDR3 reads CASSLGWGSYEPQHF. CDR3 nucleotide sequence: TGTGCCAGCAGCTTGGGTTGGGGTTCCTACGAGCCCCAGCATTTT.